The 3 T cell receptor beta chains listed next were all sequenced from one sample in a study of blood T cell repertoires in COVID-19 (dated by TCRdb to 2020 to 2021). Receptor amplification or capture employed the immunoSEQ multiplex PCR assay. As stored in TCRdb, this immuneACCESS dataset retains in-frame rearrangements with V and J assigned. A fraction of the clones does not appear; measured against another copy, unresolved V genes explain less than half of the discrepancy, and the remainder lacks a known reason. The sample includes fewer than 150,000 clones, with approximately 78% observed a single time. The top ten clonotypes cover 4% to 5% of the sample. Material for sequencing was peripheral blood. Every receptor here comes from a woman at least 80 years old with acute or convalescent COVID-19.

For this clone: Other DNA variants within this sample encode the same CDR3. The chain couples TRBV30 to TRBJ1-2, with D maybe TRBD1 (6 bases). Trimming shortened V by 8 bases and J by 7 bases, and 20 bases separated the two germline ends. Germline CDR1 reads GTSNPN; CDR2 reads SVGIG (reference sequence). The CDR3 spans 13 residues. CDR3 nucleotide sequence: TGTGCCGGGAAGGGGGACGGGGTTCGTGGCTACACCTTC. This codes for CAGKGDGVRGYTF.

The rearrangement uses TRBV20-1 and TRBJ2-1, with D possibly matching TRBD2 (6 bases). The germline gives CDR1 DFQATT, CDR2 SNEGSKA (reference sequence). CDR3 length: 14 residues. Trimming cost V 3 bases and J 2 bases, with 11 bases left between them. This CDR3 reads CSASFPGAYNEQFF. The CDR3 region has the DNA TGCAGTGCTAGTTTTCCGGGAGCCTACAATGAGCAGTTCTTC.

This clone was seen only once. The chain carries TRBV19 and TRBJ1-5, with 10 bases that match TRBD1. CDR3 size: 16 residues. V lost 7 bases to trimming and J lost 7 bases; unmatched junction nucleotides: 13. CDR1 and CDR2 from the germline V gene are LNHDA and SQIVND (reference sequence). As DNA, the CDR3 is TGTGCCAGTACCCCCATTATGACAGGGGGCTTACAGCCCCAGCATTTT. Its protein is CASTPIMTGGLQPQHF.